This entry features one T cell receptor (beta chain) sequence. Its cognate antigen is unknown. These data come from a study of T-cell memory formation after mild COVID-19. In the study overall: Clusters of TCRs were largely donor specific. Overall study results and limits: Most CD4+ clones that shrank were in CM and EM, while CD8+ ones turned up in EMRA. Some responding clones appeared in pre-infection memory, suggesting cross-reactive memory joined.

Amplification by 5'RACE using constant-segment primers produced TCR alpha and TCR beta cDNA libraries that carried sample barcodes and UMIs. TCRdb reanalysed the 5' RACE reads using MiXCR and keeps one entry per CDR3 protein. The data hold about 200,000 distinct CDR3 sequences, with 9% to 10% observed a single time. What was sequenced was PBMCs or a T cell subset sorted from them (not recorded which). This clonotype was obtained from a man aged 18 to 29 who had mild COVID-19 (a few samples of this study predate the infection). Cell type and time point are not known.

CDR3 nucleotide sequence: TGTGCCAGCAGAGGTAGCGGCTACAATGAGCAGTTCTTC. The encoded protein is CASRGSGYNEQFF. The V call is TRBV27, the J call TRBJ2-1; D is perhaps TRBD2 (6 bases). V gave up 6 bases and J gave up 3 bases, with 9 bases separating them. The CDR3 contains 13 residues. Germline CDR1 and CDR2: MNHEY and SMNVEV (reference sequence).